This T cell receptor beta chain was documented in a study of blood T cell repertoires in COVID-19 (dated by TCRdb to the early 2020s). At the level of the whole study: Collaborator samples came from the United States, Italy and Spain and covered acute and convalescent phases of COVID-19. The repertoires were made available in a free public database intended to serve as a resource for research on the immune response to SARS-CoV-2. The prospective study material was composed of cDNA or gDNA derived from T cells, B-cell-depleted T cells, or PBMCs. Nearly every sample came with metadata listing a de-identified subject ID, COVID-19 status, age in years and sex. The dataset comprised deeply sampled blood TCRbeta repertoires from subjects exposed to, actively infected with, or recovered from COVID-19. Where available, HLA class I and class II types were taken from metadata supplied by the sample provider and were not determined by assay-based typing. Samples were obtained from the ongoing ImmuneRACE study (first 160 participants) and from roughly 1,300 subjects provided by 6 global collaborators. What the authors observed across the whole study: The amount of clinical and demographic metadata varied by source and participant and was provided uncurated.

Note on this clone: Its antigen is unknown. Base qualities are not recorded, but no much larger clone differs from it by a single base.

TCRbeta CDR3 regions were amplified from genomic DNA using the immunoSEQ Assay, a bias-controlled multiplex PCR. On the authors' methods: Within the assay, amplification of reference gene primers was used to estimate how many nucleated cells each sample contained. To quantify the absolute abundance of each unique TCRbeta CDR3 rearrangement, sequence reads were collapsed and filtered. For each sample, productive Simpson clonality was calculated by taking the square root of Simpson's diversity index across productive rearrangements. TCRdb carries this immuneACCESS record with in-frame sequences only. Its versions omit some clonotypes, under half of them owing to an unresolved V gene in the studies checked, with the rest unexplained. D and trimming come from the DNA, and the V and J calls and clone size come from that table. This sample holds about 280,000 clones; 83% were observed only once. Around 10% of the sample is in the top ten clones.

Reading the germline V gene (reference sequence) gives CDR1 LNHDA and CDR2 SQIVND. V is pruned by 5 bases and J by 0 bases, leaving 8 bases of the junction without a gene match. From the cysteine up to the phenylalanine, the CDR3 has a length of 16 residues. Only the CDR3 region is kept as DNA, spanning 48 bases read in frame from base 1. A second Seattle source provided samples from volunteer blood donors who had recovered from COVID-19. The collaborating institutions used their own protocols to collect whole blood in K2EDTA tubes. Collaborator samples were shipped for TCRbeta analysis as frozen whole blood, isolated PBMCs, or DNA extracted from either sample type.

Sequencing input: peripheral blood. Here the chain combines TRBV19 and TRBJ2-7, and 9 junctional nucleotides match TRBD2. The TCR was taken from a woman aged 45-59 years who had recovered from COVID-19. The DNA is TGTGCCAGTAGTTTGACTAGCGGATCTAGCTCCTACGAGCAGTACTTC. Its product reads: CASSLTSGSSSYEQYF. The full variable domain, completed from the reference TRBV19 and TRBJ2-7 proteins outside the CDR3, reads DGGITQSPKYLFRKEGQNVTLSCEQNLNHDAMYWYRQDPGQGLRLIYYSQIVNDFQKGDIAEGYSVSREKKESFPLTVTSAQKNPTAFYLCASSLTSGSSSYEQYFGPGTRLTVT.